The 20 T cell receptor beta chains below were found in one sample sequenced in a study of cytotoxic CD8 clonotypes in ibrutinib-treated CLL. Some clones are missing from TCRdb's copy, which holds only in-frame ones; the method was immunoSEQ multiplex PCR. The sample holds almost 250,000 clones; roughly 70% are singletons and the top ten take roughly 15%. This specimen was PBMCs, taken after 24 months of ibrutinib treatment. The origin of the receptors is a human donor with chronic lymphocytic leukemia.

About this clone itself: Additional DNA sequences in this sample encode the identical CDR3. The chain links TRBV7-3 to TRBJ2-7; D could derive from TRBD1 or TRBD2 (5 bases each). Trimming shortened V by 2 bases and J by 2 bases, and 7 bases separated the two germline ends. CDR1 is SGHTA and CDR2 is FQGTGA in the germline V gene. The CDR3 extends over 13 amino acids. The CDR3 spells CASSLGTAYEQYF. The CDR3 DNA reads as TGTGCCAGCAGCTTAGGGACCGCCTACGAGCAGTACTTC.

Of note for this clone: Other DNA sequences from this sample encode an identical CDR3 as well. V and J are TRBV5-1 and TRBJ2-5, with D uncertain. Trimming removed 0 bases at V and 2 bases at J, with 5 bases between. CDR3 size: 13 residues. Germline V gene lookup returns CDR1 SGHRS and CDR2 YFSETQ. The CDR3 loop is CASSLGRQETQYF. The CDR3 nucleotides read TGCGCCAGCAGCTTGGGCAGACAAGAGACCCAGTACTTC.

CDR3 bases: TGTGCCAGTAGTATCGAGGGGGGGGCCTACGAGCAGTACTTC. This sequence encodes CASSIEGGAYEQYF. This chain connects TRBV19 to TRBJ2-7, with a possible D match to TRBD2 (7 bases). Germline CDR1 is LNHDA and CDR2 is SQIVND (reference sequence). The V gene lost 3 bases and the J gene lost 2 bases, with 11 bases spanning the gap. The CDR3 consists of 14 residues.

The chain employs TRBV7-6 and TRBJ1-1; D unresolved. The germline V and J ends were trimmed by 1 base and 5 bases, with 8 bases remaining between them. CDR3 length: 13 amino acids. The germline V gene encodes CDR1 SGHVS and CDR2 FNYEAQ. The CDR3 DNA reads as TGTGCCAGCAGCTTAGGCATGGGAACTGAAGCTTTCTTT. Translating it yields CASSLGMGTEAFF.

The chain couples TRBV28 to TRBJ2-7, with D tentatively TRBD1 (6 bases). The CDR3 runs 14 residues. V lost 8 bases, J lost 3 bases, and 17 bases lay in between. The germline gives CDR1 MDHEN, CDR2 SYDVKM. The DNA of the CDR3 is TGTGCCAGCCTTCCAGGGGCAACCGTCTACGAGCAGTACTTC. This codes for CASLPGATVYEQYF.

This chain joins TRBV6-6 and TRBJ2-7, with D unclear. The CDR3 has 14 amino acids. The germline CDR1 and CDR2 sequences are MNHNY and SVGAGI (reference sequence). Trimming stripped 0 bases from V and 1 base from J, with 7 bases between. The CDR3 reads CASSYSSQSYEQYF. Written as DNA, the CDR3 is TGTGCCAGCAGTTACTCTTCCCAGTCCTACGAGCAGTACTTC.

This clone was observed a single time. This chain connects TRBV7-8 to TRBJ1-3, with D unclear. V was cut by 5 bases and J by 4 bases, with 15 bases left in between. This CDR3 has 15 amino acids. Germline lookup yields CDR1 SGHVS and CDR2 FQNEAQ. The CDR3 loop is CASSPIQQPGNTIYF. The CDR3 region has the DNA TGTGCCAGCAGCCCGATACAGCAACCCGGAAACACCATATATTTT.

The chain links TRBV15 to TRBJ2-3; 8 nucleotides agree with TRBD2. The germline gives CDR1 LNHNV, CDR2 YYDKDF (reference sequence). V lost 6 bases and J lost 3; bases outside the gene matches: 8. This CDR3 has 15 residues. Here the CDR3 DNA reads TGTGCCACCAGGGTAAGAGCGGGAGTTACAGATACGCAGTATTTT. It is translated as CATRVRAGVTDTQYF. Filled out from reference TRBV15 and TRBJ2-3, the complete variable domain reads DAMVIQNPRYQVTQFGKPVTLSCSQTLNHNVMYWYQQKSSQAPKLLFHYYDKDFNNEADTPDNFQSRRPNTSFCFLDIRSPGLGDTAMYLCATRVRAGVTDTQYFGPGTRLTVL.

The rearrangement links TRBV7-9 to TRBJ2-7, with a weak D call TRBD2 (5 bases). The ends were cut back, 1 base at V and 3 bases at J, with 10 bases in the middle. Germline V CDR1 and CDR2: SEHNR, FQNEAQ (reference sequence). This CDR3 comprises 14 residues. Here the CDR3 reads CASSLDYGVYEQYF. The DNA of the CDR3 is TGTGCCAGCAGCTTAGATTACGGGGTCTACGAGCAGTACTTC.

Here the CDR3 reads CASSPWQGLVPYEQYF. CDR3 nucleotides: TGTGCCAGCTCACCTTGGCAGGGGTTGGTTCCCTACGAGCAGTACTTC. The chain employs TRBV18 and TRBJ2-7; D is possibly TRBD1 (6 bases). Germline CDR1 and CDR2: KGHSH and LQKENI. V lost 3 bases and J 2 bases, leaving 17 bases between the germline ends. CDR3 length: 16 amino acids.

The CDR3 nucleotides read TGTGCCAGCAGCCTAGGGGGGGGCACCCCCTACGAGCAGTACTTC. As protein: CASSLGGGTPYEQYF. This chain connects TRBV9 to TRBJ2-7; perhaps TRBD2 as D (7 bases). Looked up from germline, CDR1 is SGDLS and CDR2 is YYNGEE. V was clipped by 4 bases and J by 2 bases, with 16 bases between them. This CDR3 spans 15 amino acids. The full variable domain, rest sourced from reference TRBV9 and TRBJ2-7, is DSGVTQTPKHLITATGQRVTLRCSPRSGDLSVYWYQQSLDQGLQFLIQYYNGEERAKGNILERFSAQQFPDLHSELNLSSLELGDSALYFCASSLGGGTPYEQYFGPGTRLTVT.

V is TRBV30 and J is TRBJ2-7; D is ambiguous. Germline-derived CDR1 and CDR2 are GTSNPN and SVGIG (reference sequence). Trimming left V 3 bases short and J 3 bases short, with 12 bases between. The CDR3 extends over 13 amino acids. The CDR3 DNA sequence: TGTGCCTGGAGGTACGCAGTGGGCTACGAGCAGTACTTC. Protein product: CAWRYAVGYEQYF.

V and J are TRBV7-2 and TRBJ2-7; D uncertain. The CDR3 is made up of 12 amino acids. Trimming left V 4 bases short and J 0 bases short, with 4 bases between. CDR1 and CDR2 (germline): SGHTA, FQGNSA. The CDR3: CASSSTSYEQYF. CDR3 nucleotide sequence: TGTGCCAGCAGCTCTACCTCCTACGAGCAGTACTTC. Filled out from reference TRBV7-2 and TRBJ2-7, the complete variable domain reads GAGVSQSPSNKVTEKGKDVELRCDPISGHTALYWYRQSLGQGLEFLIYFQGNSAPDKSGLPSDRFSAERTGGSVSTLTIQRTQQEDSAVYLCASSSTSYEQYFGPGTRLTVT.

This clone was detected a few times. The rearrangement links TRBV5-1 to TRBJ2-5, with 7 bases fitting TRBD2. This CDR3 contains 15 residues. Trimming took 1 base from V and 4 from J; bases not matched to a gene: 7. Per germline, CDR1 SGHRS and CDR2 YFSETQ. The CDR3 protein is CASSLPPGGRETQYF. In nucleotides, the CDR3 is TGCGCCAGCAGCTTGCCCCCGGGAGGTCGAGAGACCCAGTACTTC.

This clone has a single count. The chain employs TRBV4-1 and TRBJ2-2, with 14 bases identical to TRBD2. J was trimmed by 1 base and V by 4 bases; bases with no gene match: 5. Per the germline V gene, CDR1 is MGHRA and CDR2 is YSYEKL. The CDR3 covers 18 residues. CDR3 sequence: CASSPGTSGSLNTGELFF. The CDR3 DNA is TGCGCCAGCAGCCCGGGGACTAGCGGGAGTTTGAACACCGGGGAGCTGTTTTTT.

This CDR3 is CASSLGSFNEKLFF. The CDR3 nucleotides read TGTGCCAGCAGCTTAGGGTCATTTAATGAAAAACTGTTTTTT. The chain is built from TRBV7-6 and TRBJ1-4; unclear D gene. Germline values: CDR1 SGHVS, CDR2 FNYEAQ. V was pared by 1 base and J by 4 bases, with 7 bases between. This CDR3 comprises 14 residues.

V and J are TRBV28 and TRBJ2-7; D call uncertain. Germline assignment: CDR1 MDHEN and CDR2 SYDVKM. Trimming pared 7 bases from V and 4 bases from J, leaving 17 bases between. The CDR3 totals 14 residues. This chain's CDR3 is CASTPPGLLYEQYF. CDR3 nucleotide sequence: TGTGCCAGCACTCCTCCCGGGCTCCTATACGAGCAGTACTTC.

The genes are TRBV11-3 and TRBJ2-2, with TRBD2 matching over 13 bases. V lost 5 bases to trimming and J lost 4 bases; unmatched junction nucleotides: 7. CDR3 length equals 17 residues. The germline V gene has CDR1 SGHNT and CDR2 YENEEA. The CDR3 sequence is CASSVGLAGEGTGELFF. The CDR3 region has the DNA TGTGCCAGCAGCGTCGGACTAGCGGGAGAAGGCACCGGGGAGCTGTTTTTT.

The chain carries TRBV28 and TRBJ2-5; the D is unclear. Per the germline V gene, CDR1 is MDHEN and CDR2 is SYDVKM. CDR3 length: 11 residues. V was cut by 6 bases and J by 5 bases, with 7 bases left in between. CDR3 protein: CASSVEETQYF. Here the CDR3 DNA reads TGTGCCAGCAGCGTAGAGGAGACCCAGTACTTC.

The chain joins TRBV11-1 to TRBJ2-3; a possible D gene is TRBD2 (7 bases). Trimming left V 4 bases short and J 2 bases short, with 13 bases between. The CDR3 extends over 15 amino acids. Germline V gene lookup returns CDR1 SGHAT and CDR2 FQDESV (reference sequence). This CDR3 reads CASSWGGQSTDTQYF. The CDR3 DNA reads TGTGCCAGCAGCTGGGGGGGGCAGTCCACAGATACGCAGTATTTT.